These 18 T cell receptor beta chains came from one sample sequenced in a study of CD8 T cells in ankylosing spondylitis. TCRdb itself ran the 5' RACE reads through MiXCR, one entry per CDR3 protein. The sample includes approximately 350,000 distinct CDR3 sequences, roughly 20% of them seen just once. The sequencing sample was made of blood, either unsorted or a sorted T cell fraction (not recorded which). The origin of the receptors is a male donor with ankylosing spondylitis or in good health (not recorded which).

The gene calls are TRBV5-6 and TRBJ1-3, with a tentative D call TRBD1 (5 bases). This CDR3 has 18 amino acids. Germline V gives CDR1 SGHDT, CDR2 YYEEEE. Between the trimmed V and J ends, which lost 4 bases and 3 bases, there was a span of 23 bases. CDR3 DNA: TGTGCCAGCAGCCTTGGACACTCCATAAACGAATTTGGAAACACCATATATTTT. Encoded protein: CASSLGHSINEFGNTIYF.

This clonotype was found a few times. The V gene is TRBV10-3, the J gene TRBJ2-3; 8 nucleotides match TRBD2. The J segment lost 1 base and the V segment lost 2 bases, leaving 5 bases of the junction unmatched. Germline V lookup: CDR1 ENHRY, CDR2 SYGVKD. The CDR3 sequence is 16 residues long. This chain's CDR3 is CAISEQAGGRTDTQYF. The CDR3 coding sequence is TGTGCCATCAGTGAGCAGGCGGGGGGACGCACAGATACGCAGTATTTT.

This clonotype was counted only a few times. The J gene is TRBJ1-5, the V gene TRBV6-1; D perhaps matches TRBD1 (5 bases). The V gene's germline CDR1 is MNHNS and CDR2 SASEGT. This CDR3 has 16 residues. Trimming cost V 5 bases and J 5 bases, with 19 bases left between them. DNA for the CDR3: TGTGCCAGCAGTCCCCAGACAGCTTTTATGGATCAGCCCCAGCATTTT. Its protein product is CASSPQTAFMDQPQHF.

V is TRBV5-1 and J is TRBJ2-5; 8 bases match TRBD1. This CDR3 has 14 residues. Germline V CDR1 and CDR2: SGHRS, YFSETQ. Trimming removed 4 bases from V and 4 bases from J; junction bases left unmatched: 6. DNA of the CDR3: TGCGCCAGCAGCCAATGGACAGGGTCAGAGACCCAGTACTTC. Its translation is CASSQWTGSETQYF.

V usage is TRBV12-3 or TRBV12-4 and J usage is TRBJ2-7; the D gene could be TRBD1 or TRBD2 (6 bases each). The CDR3 length is 14 residues. The V end lost 10 bases, the J end lost 4 bases, and 20 bases lay between the germline ends. The CDR3 loop is CANHQRGALYEQYF. In DNA form, the CDR3 reads TGTGCCAACCACCAGAGGGGGGCCCTTTACGAGCAGTACTTC.

This clonotype was counted between two and nine times. V usage is TRBV29-1 and J usage is TRBJ1-4; 8 bases line up with TRBD1. This CDR3 is built from 13 residues. The trim removed 5 bases at V and 4 bases at J, leaving 3 bases unmatched. Per the germline V gene, CDR1 is SQVTM and CDR2 is ANQGSEA. The CDR3 nucleotides are TGCAGCGTTCGGGACAGGAATAATGAAAAACTGTTTTTT. Amino acid sequence: CSVRDRNNEKLFF.

This clonotype was found a few times. J is TRBJ2-5 and V is TRBV7-8; D not certain. The CDR3 has 15 residues. Trimming shortened V by 4 bases and J by 5 bases, and 17 bases separated the two germline ends. Per germline, CDR1 SGHVS and CDR2 FQNEAQ. CDR3: CASSSPESLQETQYF. The CDR3 DNA follows: TGTGCCAGCAGCTCCCCGGAGAGCTTACAGGAGACCCAGTACTTC. Combining the CDR3 with reference TRBV7-8 and TRBJ2-5 gives the whole variable domain GAGVSQSPRYKVAKRGQDVALRCDPISGHVSLFWYQQALGQGPEFLTYFQNEAQLDKSGLPSDRFFAERPEGSVSTLKIQRTQQEDSAVYLCASSSPESLQETQYFGPGTRLLVL.

This clonotype was found once. The CDR3 DNA is TGTGCCAGCAGGGCTGGGACAGGGGGCGGGAATGAGCAGTTCTTC. It specifies CASRAGTGGGNEQFF. The chain has TRBV5-5 and TRBJ2-1; 12 bases agree with TRBD1. CDR1 and CDR2 from the germline V gene are SGHKS and YYEKEE (reference sequence). Trimming cost V 5 bases and J 7 bases; bases outside gene matches: 7. The CDR3 runs 15 residues.

The chain carries TRBV27 and TRBJ2-7; 12 bases agree with TRBD2. Germline V lookup: CDR1 MNHEY, CDR2 SMNVEV (reference sequence). The length of the CDR3 is 14 residues. The V and J ends lost 5 bases and 6 bases, in that order; junction bases with no gene match: 5. The CDR3 nucleotides are TGTGCCAGCAGTCCTGGACTAGCGGGGACCGAGCAGTACTTC. This translates into CASSPGLAGTEQYF.

This clonotype was found a few times. The chain recombines TRBV5-1 with TRBJ2-1, with a possible D match to TRBD1 (6 bases). Germline values: CDR1 SGHRS, CDR2 YFSETQ. The CDR3 has 15 amino acids. The V gene lost 3 bases and the J gene lost 2 bases, with 12 bases spanning the gap. CDR3 residues: CASSSGTLPYNEQFF. The CDR3 bases are TGCGCCAGCAGCTCCGGGACACTCCCCTACAATGAGCAGTTCTTC.

This clonotype was observed a few times. The genes are TRBV7-2 and TRBJ2-2, with 11 bases fitting TRBD2. Germline V lookup: CDR1 SGHTA, CDR2 FQGNSA. The V gene end was trimmed by 6 bases and the J gene end by 3 bases; junction bases not matched to a gene: 3. The CDR3 has 15 residues. Here the CDR3 reads CASRTGLADTGELFF. CDR3 in DNA: TGTGCCAGCAGAACGGGACTAGCGGACACCGGGGAGCTGTTTTTT. The variable domain in full, completed from reference TRBV7-2 and TRBJ2-2, reads GAGVSQSPSNKVTEKGKDVELRCDPISGHTALYWYRQSLGQGLEFLIYFQGNSAPDKSGLPSDRFSAERTGGSVSTLTIQRTQQEDSAVYLCASRTGLADTGELFFGEGSRLTVL.

The chain joins TRBV27 to TRBJ2-3; 10 bases line up with TRBD2. V gave up 6 bases and J gave up 3 bases; unmatched junction bases: 9. Germline assignment: CDR1 MNHEY and CDR2 SMNVEV (reference sequence). The CDR3 runs to 16 residues. The CDR3 is CASSLGTSGATDTQYF. The CDR3 coding sequence is TGTGCCAGCAGCCTGGGTACTAGCGGGGCTACAGATACGCAGTATTTT.

In this sample, this clonotype turned up a few times. The J gene is TRBJ2-7, the V gene TRBV2; tentatively, D is TRBD1 (6 bases). The germline V gene has CDR1 SNHLY and CDR2 FYNNEI. Trimming removed 3 bases at V and 6 bases at J, with 12 bases between. This CDR3 contains 13 residues. The CDR3 nucleotides read TGTGCCAGCAGTGAGAGTTGGGGGCGCGAGCAGTACTTC. Translating it yields CASSESWGREQYF.

V gene TRBV27 combines with J gene TRBJ2-5; 9 nucleotides agree with TRBD2. Germline trimming cut 3 bases from V and 9 bases from J; bases unmatched to any gene: 14. The CDR3 is 16 amino acids. Looked up from germline, CDR1 is MNHEY and CDR2 is SMNVEV (reference sequence). This chain's CDR3 is CASSFVEAGGYEAQYF. For the CDR3, the DNA is TGTGCCAGCAGTTTTGTTGAAGCGGGGGGATATGAGGCCCAGTACTTC.

This clonotype was detected a few times. The chain has TRBV18 and TRBJ2-2; D is unresolved. The V gene lost 3 bases and the J gene lost 6 bases, with 14 bases spanning the gap. This CDR3 region has 15 residues. Germline V lookup: CDR1 KGHSH, CDR2 LQKENI. The DNA for the CDR3 is TGTGCCAGCTCACCTCGTACCAATTTGGCCGGGGAGCTGTTTTTT. It specifies CASSPRTNLAGELFF. The entire variable domain, with the rest obtained from reference TRBV18 and TRBJ2-2, is as follows: NAGVMQNPRHLVRRRGQEARLRCSPMKGHSHVYWYRQLPEEGLKFMVYLQKENIIDESGMPKERFSAEFPKEGPSILRIQQVVRGDSAAYFCASSPRTNLAGELFFGEGSRLTVL.

The chain links TRBV9 to TRBJ2-3, with TRBD1 matching 8 bases. The length of the CDR3 is 16 residues. J gave up 4 bases and V 2 bases, and 9 bases lay outside the gene matches. Germline V gene data show CDR1 as SGDLS and CDR2 as YYNGEE. The CDR3 here is CASSVSQGAPSDTQYF. The CDR3 DNA is TGTGCCAGCAGCGTTTCGCAGGGGGCGCCTTCAGATACGCAGTATTTT.

The chain combines TRBV12-3 or TRBV12-4 with TRBJ2-1; D is perhaps TRBD1 (5 bases). V shed 1 base and J shed 8 bases, with 12 bases lying between them. The length of the CDR3 is 14 residues. CDR3 DNA: TGTGCCAGCAGTTTAGACAGGCCGGACGATGAGCAGTTCTTC. It translates to CASSLDRPDDEQFF.

This clonotype was detected only a few times. The chain couples TRBV5-1 to TRBJ2-7; D might be TRBD2 (5 bases). This CDR3 has 14 residues. The V gene lost 2 bases and the J gene lost 4 bases, with 13 bases spanning the gap. The germline V gene encodes CDR1 SGHRS and CDR2 YFSETQ. The DNA of the CDR3 is TGCGCCAGCAGCTTCAGCCAGAGGGCTTACGAGCAGTACTTC. Protein: CASSFSQRAYEQYF.